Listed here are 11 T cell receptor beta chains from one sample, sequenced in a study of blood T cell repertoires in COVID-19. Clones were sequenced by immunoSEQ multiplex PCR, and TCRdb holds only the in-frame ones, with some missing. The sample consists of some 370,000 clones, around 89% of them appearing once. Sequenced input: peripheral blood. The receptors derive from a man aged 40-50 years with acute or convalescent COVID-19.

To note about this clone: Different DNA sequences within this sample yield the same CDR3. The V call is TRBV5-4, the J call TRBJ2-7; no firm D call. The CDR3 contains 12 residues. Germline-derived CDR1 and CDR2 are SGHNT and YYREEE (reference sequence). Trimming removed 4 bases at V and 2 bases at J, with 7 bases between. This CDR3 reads CASSASPYEQYF. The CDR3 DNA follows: TGTGCCAGCAGCGCGAGCCCCTACGAGCAGTACTTC.

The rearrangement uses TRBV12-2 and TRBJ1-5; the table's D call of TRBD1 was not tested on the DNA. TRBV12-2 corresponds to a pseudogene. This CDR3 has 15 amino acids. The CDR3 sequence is CASRRDSPTNQPQHF. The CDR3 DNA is TGTGCAAGTCGCCGAGACAGCCCTACCAATCAGCCCCAGCATTTT.

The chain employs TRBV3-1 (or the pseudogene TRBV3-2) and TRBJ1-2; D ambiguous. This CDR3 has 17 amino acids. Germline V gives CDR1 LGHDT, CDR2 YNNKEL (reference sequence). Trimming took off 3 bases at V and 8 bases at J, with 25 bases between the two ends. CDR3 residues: CASSHPHVDGPSGGYTF. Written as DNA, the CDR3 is TGTGCCAGCAGCCATCCTCATGTCGACGGACCGAGCGGAGGCTACACCTTC.

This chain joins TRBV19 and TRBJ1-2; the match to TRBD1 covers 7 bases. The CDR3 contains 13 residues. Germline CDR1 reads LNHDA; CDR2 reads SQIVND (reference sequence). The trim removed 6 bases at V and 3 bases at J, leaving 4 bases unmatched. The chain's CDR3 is CASRSDRDYGYTF. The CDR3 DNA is TGTGCCAGTAGATCCGACAGGGACTATGGCTACACCTTC.

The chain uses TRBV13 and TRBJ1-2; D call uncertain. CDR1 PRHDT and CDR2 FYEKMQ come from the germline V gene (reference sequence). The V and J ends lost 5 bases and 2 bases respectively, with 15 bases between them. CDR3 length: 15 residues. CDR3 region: CASSPLSEGNYGYTF. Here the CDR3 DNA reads TGTGCCAGCAGCCCTCTTTCTGAGGGCAACTATGGCTACACCTTC.

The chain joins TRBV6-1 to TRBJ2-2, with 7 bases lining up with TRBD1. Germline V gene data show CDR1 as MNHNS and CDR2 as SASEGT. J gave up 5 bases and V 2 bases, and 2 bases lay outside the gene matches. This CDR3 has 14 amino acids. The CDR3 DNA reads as TGTGCCAGCAGTGAACCAGGGGGTACCGGGGAGCTGTTTTTT. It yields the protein CASSEPGGTGELFF.

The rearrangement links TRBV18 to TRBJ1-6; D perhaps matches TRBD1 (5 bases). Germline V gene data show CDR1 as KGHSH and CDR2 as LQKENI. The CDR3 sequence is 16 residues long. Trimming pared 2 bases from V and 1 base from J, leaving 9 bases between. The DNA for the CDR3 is TGTGCCAGCTCACCAGGCAGGGAATCCTATAATTCACCCCTCCACTTT. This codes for CASSPGRESYNSPLHF.

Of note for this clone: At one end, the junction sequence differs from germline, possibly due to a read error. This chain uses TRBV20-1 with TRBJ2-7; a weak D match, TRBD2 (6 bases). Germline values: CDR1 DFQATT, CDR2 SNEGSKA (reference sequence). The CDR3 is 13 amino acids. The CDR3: CSASGTDSNEQYF. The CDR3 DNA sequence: TGCAGTGCTAGTGGGACTGACTCCAACGAGCAGTACTTC.

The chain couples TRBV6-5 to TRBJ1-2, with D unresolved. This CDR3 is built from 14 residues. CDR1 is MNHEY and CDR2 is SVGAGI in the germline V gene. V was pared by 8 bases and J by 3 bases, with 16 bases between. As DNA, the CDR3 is TGTGCCAGCTGGATCCGATGGGGAGACTATGGCTACACCTTC. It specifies CASWIRWGDYGYTF.

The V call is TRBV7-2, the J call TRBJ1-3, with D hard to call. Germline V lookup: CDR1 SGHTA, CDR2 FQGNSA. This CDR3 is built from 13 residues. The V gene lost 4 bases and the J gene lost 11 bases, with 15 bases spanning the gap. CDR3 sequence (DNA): TGTGCCAGCAGCTCCCGGAGTAGTATCCCCATATATTTT. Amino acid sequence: CASSSRSSIPIYF.

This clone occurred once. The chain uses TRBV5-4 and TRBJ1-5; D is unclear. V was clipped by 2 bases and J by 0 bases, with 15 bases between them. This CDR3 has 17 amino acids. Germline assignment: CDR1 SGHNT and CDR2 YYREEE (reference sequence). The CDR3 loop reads CASSFSSNRHSNQPQHF. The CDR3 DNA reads TGTGCCAGCAGCTTTAGTTCCAACCGACATAGCAATCAGCCCCAGCATTTT.